These 9 T cell receptor beta chains came from one sample sequenced in a study of shared clonotypes between healthy human individuals. The table came from immunoSEQ multiplex PCR; TCRdb's copy has only in-frame clones and leaves some out. The table includes 2.3 million or so clones, approximately 93% detected once. What was sequenced was naive CD4+ T cells from PBMCs. Indicated subset: CD45RA+ positively selected. The receptor set was obtained from a man younger than 35 in good health. Some clones in this sample may be carry-over from other donors' samples.

This clone was picked up one time. CDR3: CASSVLPGELFF. DNA for the CDR3: TGTGCCAGCAGTGTTCTGCCCGGGGAGCTGTTTTTT. The chain recombines TRBV6-1 with TRBJ2-2; no firm D call. CDR3 length equals 12 residues. V was cut by 4 bases and J by 6 bases, with 6 bases left in between. Germline V lookup: CDR1 MNHNS, CDR2 SASEGT.

The V gene is TRBV5-1, the J gene TRBJ2-1; 7 bases are a match to TRBD1. Germline V gene lookup returns CDR1 SGHRS and CDR2 YFSETQ. After removal of 2 bases from V and 9 bases from J, the junction contained 11 bases not matched to a gene. CDR3 length: 15 residues. CDR3 sequence: CASSLRGQTEVEQFF. The DNA for the CDR3 is TGCGCCAGCAGCTTAAGGGGACAGACAGAAGTTGAGCAGTTCTTC. Full variable domain (outside the CDR3, taken from reference TRBV5-1 and TRBJ2-1): KAGVTQTPRYLIKTRGQQVTLSCSPISGHRSVSWYQQTPGQGLQFLFEYFSETQRNKGNFPGRFSGRQFSNSRSEMNVSTLELGDSALYLCASSLRGQTEVEQFFGPGTRLTVL.

The rearrangement joins TRBV28 to TRBJ2-7; 11 positions agree with TRBD2. This CDR3 has 15 residues. The V gene's germline CDR1 is MDHEN and CDR2 SYDVKM. J was trimmed by 4 bases and V by 5 bases; bases with no gene match: 7. This CDR3 is CASSILAGVVYEQYF. The CDR3 region has the DNA TGTGCCAGCAGTATACTAGCGGGAGTGGTGTACGAGCAGTACTTC.

The V call is TRBV11-2, the J call TRBJ1-2; 10 nucleotides line up with TRBD1. Germline values: CDR1 SGHAT, CDR2 FQNNGV. The CDR3 is 15 residues long. Trimming removed 8 bases from V and 2 bases from J; junction bases left unmatched: 8. The CDR3 loop reads CASGQTGGRNYGYTF. The CDR3 DNA reads TGTGCCAGCGGCCAGACAGGGGGCAGGAACTATGGCTACACCTTC.

The chain employs TRBV7-6 and TRBJ2-1, with 12 bases fitting TRBD2. Germline CDR1 is SGHVS and CDR2 is FNYEAQ. Trimming at V came to 2 bases and at J to 6 bases, leaving 2 bases not matched to a gene. This CDR3 region has 15 residues. The CDR3 region has the DNA TGTGCCAGCAGCTTACTAGCGGGAGGGGGCAATGAGCAGTTCTTC. Translated, it gives CASSLLAGGGNEQFF.

V is TRBV23-1 and J is TRBJ1-2; D perhaps matches TRBD1 (5 bases). TRBV23-1 is marked as an open reading frame, function uncertain. This CDR3 is built from 15 residues. The V and J ends lost 0 bases and 12 bases respectively, with 20 bases between them. CDR3 DNA: TGCGCCAGCAGTCAATCGAAACAGTCGTCAGGGAAGCACACCTTC. It translates to CASSQSKQSSGKHTF.

The rearrangement uses TRBV14 and TRBJ2-5; D is ambiguous. CDR3 length: 12 residues. V shed 4 bases and J shed 4 bases, with 7 bases lying between them. Germline CDR1 SGHDN, CDR2 FVKESK. This CDR3 is CASSRALETQYF. CDR3 nucleotides: TGTGCCAGCAGCCGGGCCCTAGAGACCCAGTACTTC.

This rearrangement joins TRBV6-5 to TRBJ2-1; no firm D call. From germline, CDR1 is MNHEY and CDR2 SVGAGI. V lost 2 bases and J 0 bases, leaving 8 bases between the germline ends. This CDR3 is built from 15 residues. This CDR3 reads CASSYQQSSYNEQFF. CDR3 DNA: TGTGCCAGCAGTTACCAGCAGAGCTCCTACAATGAGCAGTTCTTC.

This sequence joins TRBV29-1 and TRBJ2-7; 11 positions agree with TRBD2. In germline, CDR1 is SQVTM, CDR2 ANQGSEA. V shed 4 bases and J 3 bases; nucleotides not matched to a gene: 2. The CDR3 consists of 13 residues. The CDR3 DNA follows: TGCAGCGTTGGGGGACTAGCGGACTACGAGCAGTACTTC. Translated, it gives CSVGGLADYEQYF.